The 23 T cell receptor beta chains reported below all come from one sample, sequenced in a study of shared clonotypes between healthy human individuals. The method was immunoSEQ multiplex PCR; TCRdb's version includes in-frame clones alone and lacks a portion of them. Among roughly 1,800,000 clones listed, approximately 95% were seen once. Terminally differentiated effector memory CD45RA+ cells were left out of the naive CD8 fraction, which was CD45RO-negative and positively selected for CCR7. The material sequenced was naive CD8+ T cells sorted from blood. All receptors derive from a young man in good health.

The V call is TRBV10-3, the J call TRBJ2-5, with unresolved D. The CDR3 loop spans 14 amino acids. Trimming left V 3 bases short and J 1 base short, with 9 bases between. Germline loops: CDR1 ENHRY, CDR2 SYGVKD. The CDR3 region has the DNA TGTGCCATCAGTGAACTACCCTCCCAAGAGACCCAGTACTTC. It codes for CAISELPSQETQYF.

With regard to this clone: Within the sample, other DNA sequences also encode this same CDR3. This sequence joins TRBV11-2 and TRBJ2-7; no firm D call. Germline V gives CDR1 SGHAT, CDR2 FQNNGV. The CDR3 totals 13 residues. Trimming pared 1 base from V and 6 bases from J, leaving 10 bases between. CDR3 in amino acids: CASSLGAGGEQYF. CDR3 bases: TGTGCCAGCAGCTTAGGGGCAGGCGGCGAGCAGTACTTC. The whole variable domain, filled in from reference TRBV11-2 and TRBJ2-7, reads EAGVAQSPRYKIIEKRQSVAFWCNPISGHATLYWYQQILGQGPKLLIQFQNNGVVDDSQLPKDRFSAERLKGVDSTLKIQPAKLEDSAVYLCASSLGAGGEQYFGPGTRLTVT.

The rearrangement joins TRBV4-1 to TRBJ2-3, with D maybe TRBD2 (5 bases). Trimming stripped 0 bases from V and 0 bases from J, with 16 bases between. The CDR3 sequence is 18 residues long. CDR1 is MGHRA, CDR2 YSYEKL, per germline. The CDR3 DNA follows: TGCGCCAGCAGCCAAGAACCGGTGAGGACTTCTAGCACAGATACGCAGTATTTT. It is translated as CASSQEPVRTSSTDTQYF.

The chain combines TRBV5-1 with TRBJ2-7, with D uncertain. The CDR3 contains 14 residues. Germline V CDR1 and CDR2: SGHRS, YFSETQ. Trimming removed 1 base at V and 6 bases at J, with 14 bases between. The CDR3 DNA is TGCGCCAGCAGCTTGCGTTTAACAGCGACCGAGCAGTACTTC. Protein sequence: CASSLRLTATEQYF.

V is TRBV28 and J is TRBJ1-4; TRBD1 aligns across 7 bases. In germline, CDR1 is MDHEN, CDR2 SYDVKM. The junction had 6 bases not matched to a gene; V was cut back by 3 bases and J by 8 bases. The CDR3 totals 14 residues. The CDR3 region is CASSFAATGEKLFF. The CDR3 DNA reads TGTGCCAGCAGTTTCGCCGCGACAGGGGAAAAACTGTTTTTT.

The chain links TRBV5-5 to TRBJ1-5; possible D gene TRBD1, 6 bases. Germline V gene sequence: CDR1 SGHKS, CDR2 YYEKEE (reference sequence). V lost 4 bases and J 7 bases, leaving 18 bases between the germline ends. The CDR3 is 15 residues long. The CDR3 bases are TGTGCCAGCAGCCCGGGGGCACTGATTGGGCAGCCCCAGCATTTT. This gives the protein CASSPGALIGQPQHF. Full variable domain (remainder filled in from reference TRBV5-5 and TRBJ1-5): DAGVTQSPTHLIKTRGQQVTLRCSPISGHKSVSWYQQVLGQGPQFIFQYYEKEERGRGNFPDRFSARQFPNYSSELNVNALLLGDSALYLCASSPGALIGQPQHFGDGTRLSIL.

The chain uses TRBV13 and TRBJ2-3; D is undetermined. CDR1 is PRHDT and CDR2 is FYEKMQ in the germline V gene (reference sequence). CDR3 size: 15 residues. V lost 4 bases and J 1 base, leaving 12 bases between the germline ends. The CDR3 is CASSSTHTGTDTQYF. CDR3 nucleotides: TGTGCCAGCAGCTCGACTCACACCGGCACAGATACGCAGTATTTT.

The chain carries TRBV6-1 and TRBJ2-7, with D perhaps matching TRBD1 or TRBD2 (5 bases each). V lost 4 bases and J lost 2, with 15 bases in between. CDR3 length equals 15 residues. From germline, CDR1 is MNHNS and CDR2 SASEGT. The CDR3 spells CASSVIGTATYEQYF. The CDR3 DNA reads as TGTGCCAGCAGTGTAATCGGGACGGCTACCTACGAGCAGTACTTC.

The rearrangement uses TRBV19 and TRBJ1-3; no clear D. CDR3 length: 11 residues. Germline V gives CDR1 LNHDA, CDR2 SQIVND (reference sequence). With 6 bases removed from V and 0 bases from J, the gap between germline ends came to 0 bases. The CDR3 protein is CASSSGNTIYF. The DNA of the CDR3 is TGTGCCAGTAGCTCTGGAAACACCATATATTTT.

Comments on this clone: The identical CDR3 is also encoded by other nucleotide sequences in the sample. The chain recombines TRBV7-2 with TRBJ2-2; D unclear. This CDR3 is built from 14 residues. Trimming removed 5 bases from V and 3 bases from J, with 10 bases in between. CDR1 is SGHTA and CDR2 is FQGNSA in the germline V gene. The chain's CDR3 is CASSPGSYTGELFF. CDR3 coding DNA: TGTGCCAGCAGCCCTGGGTCGTACACCGGGGAGCTGTTTTTT.

Notes on this clone: Other DNA variants within this sample encode the same CDR3. This chain links TRBV4-1 with TRBJ2-7; weak D call: TRBD2 (6 bases). Trimming pared 0 bases from V and 2 bases from J, leaving 11 bases between. The CDR3 runs 15 residues. Per germline, CDR1 MGHRA and CDR2 YSYEKL. In DNA, the CDR3 is TGCGCCAGCAGCCAAGACGGGGGATCTCCCTACGAGCAGTACTTC. Protein: CASSQDGGSPYEQYF.

J is TRBJ1-5 and V is TRBV29-1; no clear D gene. Germline CDR1 SQVTM, CDR2 ANQGSEA. This CDR3 is built from 12 residues. Trimming left V 7 bases short and J 5 bases short, with 12 bases between. The CDR3 region has the DNA TGCAGCGCGCTGGACGGAGATCAGCCCCAGCATTTT. Its translation is CSALDGDQPQHF. The entire variable domain, with the rest obtained from reference TRBV29-1 and TRBJ1-5, is as follows: SAVISQKPSRDICQRGTSLTIQCQVDSQVTMMFWYRQQPGQSLTLIATANQGSEATYESGFVIDKFPISRPNLTFSTLTVSNMSPEDSSIYLCSALDGDQPQHFGDGTRLSIL.

This clone was recorded once. The chain combines TRBV28 with TRBJ2-1, with a tentative D call TRBD2 (5 bases). Germline V gene data show CDR1 as MDHEN and CDR2 as SYDVKM. V lost 10 bases and J lost 4, with 11 bases in between. The CDR3 loop spans 12 amino acids. The CDR3 region is CATLDFYNEQFF. CDR3 DNA: TGTGCCACCTTGGACTTTTACAATGAGCAGTTCTTC.

The chain employs TRBV6-6 and TRBJ1-4; D perhaps matches TRBD1 (5 bases). Trimming took off 8 bases at V and 2 bases at J, with 12 bases between the two ends. The CDR3 covers 14 residues. Germline CDR1 is MNHNY and CDR2 is SVGAGI (reference sequence). The CDR3 coding sequence is TGTGCCAGCTGGGAGGACACGACTAATGAAAAACTGTTTTTT. It codes for CASWEDTTNEKLFF.

The J gene is TRBJ1-5, the V gene TRBV21-1; the D call of TRBD1 is as the table states it, not checked on the DNA. TRBV21-1 is termed a pseudogene. CDR3 size: 15 residues. CDR3 nucleotide sequence: TGTGCCAGCATCTTCCGGGACAGGATGTATCAGCCCCAGCATTTT. It specifies CASIFRDRMYQPQHF.

This clone was counted once. The chain uses TRBV7-8 and TRBJ2-7; perhaps TRBD2 as D (5 bases). This CDR3 is built from 12 residues. Per germline, CDR1 SGHVS and CDR2 FQNEAQ. Trimming took 3 bases from V and 7 from J, leaving 10 bases between them. The CDR3 is CASSLLSGEQYF. DNA of the CDR3: TGTGCCAGCAGCTTGTTATCGGGGGAGCAGTACTTC. The full variable domain, with the rest looked up from reference TRBV7-8 and TRBJ2-7, is GAGVSQSPRYKVAKRGQDVALRCDPISGHVSLFWYQQALGQGPEFLTYFQNEAQLDKSGLPSDRFFAERPEGSVSTLKIQRTQQEDSAVYLCASSLLSGEQYFGPGTRLTVT.

In the case of this clone: At the DNA level, this CDR3 is encoded by other sequences in the same sample as well. The V and J genes are TRBV27 and TRBJ2-1, with TRBD1 matching over 8 bases. Germline CDR1 MNHEY, CDR2 SMNVEV (reference sequence). The CDR3 is 13 amino acids. Trimming took 5 bases from V and 5 from J; bases not matched to a gene: 2. The CDR3 protein is CASSTTGDNEQFF. In DNA, the CDR3 is TGTGCCAGCAGTACGACAGGGGACAATGAGCAGTTCTTC.

V gene TRBV5-6 combines with J gene TRBJ1-3; a possible D gene is TRBD1 (5 bases). Germline values: CDR1 SGHDT, CDR2 YYEEEE. The CDR3 runs to 15 residues. Deletions cut 0 bases from V and 2 bases from J, with 9 bases between. The CDR3 loop reads CASSLAPGPGNTIYF. The DNA of the CDR3 is TGTGCCAGCAGCTTGGCTCCAGGGCCTGGAAACACCATATATTTT.

The V call is TRBV2, the J call TRBJ1-2, with 9 bases that match TRBD1. The CDR3 is 11 residues long. Trimming removed 9 bases from V and 10 bases from J; junction bases left unmatched: 6. Germline V gene lookup returns CDR1 SNHLY and CDR2 FYNNEI. In DNA form, the CDR3 reads TGTGCCAGGTTTAGACAGGGGGACTACACCTTC. Translation gives CARFRQGDYTF. Full variable domain (outside the CDR3, taken from reference TRBV2 and TRBJ1-2): EPEVTQTPSHQVTQMGQEVILRCVPISNHLYFYWYRQILGQKVEFLVSFYNNEISEKSEIFDDQFSVERPDGSNFTLKIRSTKLEDSAMYFCARFRQGDYTFGSGTRLTVV.

This chain connects TRBV28 to TRBJ1-1; TRBD1 might be the D (5 bases). The CDR3 extends over 14 amino acids. From germline, CDR1 is MDHEN and CDR2 SYDVKM. V was shortened by 5 bases and J by 4 bases, with 14 bases between the two germline ends. CDR3 sequence reads: CASSARGGFTEAFF. In DNA form, the CDR3 reads TGTGCCAGCAGTGCGCGGGGCGGTTTCACTGAAGCTTTCTTT.

This rearrangement joins TRBV30 to TRBJ2-3, with TRBD2 identical over 10 bases. Germline V lookup: CDR1 GTSNPN, CDR2 SVGIG (reference sequence). V shed 0 bases and J 9 bases; nucleotides not matched to a gene: 12. The length of the CDR3 is 16 residues. The chain's CDR3 is CAWSVRPSGSSRTQYF. CDR3 DNA sequence: TGTGCCTGGAGTGTTCGCCCTAGCGGGAGTAGCCGGACGCAGTATTTT.

The gene calls are TRBV4-1 and TRBJ2-2; tentative D call: TRBD2 (7 bases). Trimming shortened V by 4 bases and J by 6 bases, and 21 bases separated the two germline ends. The CDR3 has 17 residues. CDR1 is MGHRA and CDR2 is YSYEKL in the germline V gene. As DNA, the CDR3 is TGCGCCAGCAGCCCGACTCGGTTCAGGGAGGGGGCCGGGGAGCTGTTTTTT. Amino acid sequence: CASSPTRFREGAGELFF.

Comments on this clone: The sample has other DNA sequences that encode this CDR3 too. The chain employs TRBV9 and TRBJ2-5; D not certain. Trimming pared 0 bases from V and 1 base from J, leaving 7 bases between. CDR1 is SGDLS and CDR2 is YYNGEE in the germline V gene. The CDR3 spans 14 residues. The CDR3 reads CASSVDGVQETQYF. CDR3 coding DNA: TGTGCCAGCAGCGTAGATGGGGTCCAAGAGACCCAGTACTTC.